This record covers a single T cell receptor (beta chain). Its antigen remains unidentified. The data belong to a study of cytomegalovirus exposure and HLA in healthy donors. Study context: Among around 200 million T cells, an earlier analysis found 90 million to 130 million unique TCR beta sequences. Of the donors genotyped, approximately 430 in all, 75% to 85% fell in the Caucasian-associated ancestry cluster. General observations from the study: Relative to equally common others, HLA-associated TCR beta chains showed greater clonal expansion in a later analysis.

With 8 bases clipped from V and 6 bases from J, the junction kept 7 bases outside the gene matches. From germline, CDR1 is SNHLY and CDR2 FYNNEI. The CDR3 extends over 13 amino acids. Use of 60 Vbeta and 13 Jbeta primers characterized the PCR. Authors' analysis steps: The count from a later analysis was tens of millions of unique TCR beta chains, some 11 million of them shared. Sequenced by immunoSEQ multiplex PCR; TCRdb stores in-frame clones only, minus some. Clonal size and the V and J genes are those of that table, whereas D and trimming came from the DNA. Of about 200,000 clones in the sample, approximately 79% were seen once.

This TCR was recovered from a girl aged 5 to 17 in good health and CMV-seropositive. The chain has TRBV2 and TRBJ1-5; 7 nucleotides align to TRBD1. The sequenced material came from PBMCs. The CDR3 DNA follows: TGTGCCAGCCGGGAACAGGGGACTCAGCCCCAGCATTTT. Its translation is CASREQGTQPQHF.